This T cell receptor beta chain appears in the sequencing data of a study of Graves' ophthalmopathy and Graves' hyperthyroidism. In this sample, this clonotype turned up once. This CDR3 comprises 15 residues. Germline assignment: CDR1 MNHEY and CDR2 SMNVEV (reference sequence). Between the trimmed V and J ends, which lost 0 bases and 0 bases, there was a span of 8 bases. Beta-chain TCR CDR3 regions were amplified from RNA transcripts. First-round RT-PCR used HTBI primers; second-round multiplex PCR followed. TCRdb reprocessed the multiplex PCR reads with MiXCR, giving one entry per CDR3 protein. This table has under 350,000 distinct CDR3 sequences, roughly 15% appearing once. Physicians reached a diagnosis by relying on clinical symptoms, serum thyroxine, TRAb, thyroid ultrasound and orbital computed tomography.

The TCR originated in an adult man with Graves' ophthalmopathy. Specimen: peripheral blood. The chain recombines TRBV27 with TRBJ1-1, with unresolved D. The CDR3 DNA reads as TGTGCCAGCAGTTTATCCGGCGGGGTGAACACTGAAGCTTTCTTT. It encodes CASSLSGGVNTEAFF.